This TCR beta chain was found in a study of beta chain features in type 1 diabetes. Study findings and constraints: Diminished insertions and augmented deletions at VDJ junctions characterized type 1 diabetes patients. Patients with Type 1 diabetes showed moderately but significantly shorter TCRB CDR3s in all four CD4+ subsets. Patients' naive, central memory and regulatory TCRB repertoires appeared more alike than those of healthy donors.

Remarks on this clone: Its antigen remains unknown.

The V gene end was trimmed by 6 bases and the J gene end by 3 bases; junction bases not matched to a gene: 16. Per germline, CDR1 MDHEN and CDR2 SYDVKM. CDR3 size: 18 residues. The study reverse transcribed the entire isolated RNA, so it sequenced expressed TCRB transcripts. The average read count of naive, central memory and regulatory T cell samples was around 3.8 million. The assay was immunoSEQ multiplex PCR, and TCRdb's table has in-frame clones only and misses some. The table has about 280,000 clones, approximately 16% seen once. Sequencing was carried out using naive CD4+ T cells from blood. The rearrangement uses TRBV28 and TRBJ2-1; 8 bases are a match to TRBD2. The receptor comes from a man aged 18 to 29 with type 1 diabetes. The CDR3 sequence is CASSPWVGSLAGYNEQFF. The DNA for the CDR3 is TGTGCCAGCAGCCCCTGGGTCGGGTCGCTAGCGGGCTACAATGAGCAGTTCTTC.